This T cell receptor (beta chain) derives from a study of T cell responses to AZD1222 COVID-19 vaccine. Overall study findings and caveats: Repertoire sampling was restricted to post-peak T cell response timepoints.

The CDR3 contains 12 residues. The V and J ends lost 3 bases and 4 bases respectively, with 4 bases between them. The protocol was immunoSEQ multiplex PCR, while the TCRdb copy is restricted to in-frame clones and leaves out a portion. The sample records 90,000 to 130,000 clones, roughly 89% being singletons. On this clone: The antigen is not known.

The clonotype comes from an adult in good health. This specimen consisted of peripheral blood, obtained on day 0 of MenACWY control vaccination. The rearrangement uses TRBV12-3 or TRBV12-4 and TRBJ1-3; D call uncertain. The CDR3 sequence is CASSFAGNTIYF. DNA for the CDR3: TGTGCCAGCAGTTTTGCAGGAAACACCATATATTTT.